The entry that follows covers one TCR beta chain sequence. It lacks a known antigen. The record has no base qualities; no much larger clone is one base away. These data come from a study of cytomegalovirus exposure and HLA in healthy donors listed by TCRdb under 2017. Concerning the study at large: In an earlier analysis of about 560 of the donors, 276 Gb of sequence data and 100 million or so unique TCR beta sequences from 180 million or so T cells were reported. About 280 gigabases of sequencing data and around 88 million unique TCR sequences made up an early release that covered roughly 670 HLA-typed donors. Of the roughly 400 genotyped donors, roughly 80% fell in the genetic ancestry cluster associated with self-reported Caucasian donors. The study aimed to test whether signatures of past pathogen exposure could be identified by cataloging public T cell receptors. The T cell repertoires of 666 subjects were profiled by immunosequencing and related to cytomegalovirus serostatus. Along with the roughly 670-subject first cohort, a separate validation cohort of 120 different subjects was used. The study combined high-throughput TCR immunosequencing, statistical association of individual TCRs with disease status, and machine learning to predict cytomegalovirus infection status. In a later analysis, previously published TCR beta repertoires from several hundred donors were re-analyzed and high-resolution HLA genotyping was added so that TCR occurrence patterns could be studied. The later analysis used no new phenotypic data to find candidate immune exposures, relying instead on TCR beta sequences and their occurrence across donors. An earlier analysis of 587 of the donors used high-throughput TCR beta sequencing to judge whether each TCR beta V gene segment behaved as functional or pseudogenic. Donor age, sex, ethnicity and CMV serostatus were collected together with the repertoire data. Genome-wide SNP genotypes for about 55% of the roughly 670 donors were used in a later genetic analysis, which treated that subset as a discovery cohort. All discovery cohort repertoires had been generated using a single sequencing platform. HLA typing covered class I and class II loci at four-digit resolution. The number of typed donors differed by locus: 629-630 for A, B, C, DRB1 and DQB1; approximately 520 for DQA1; about 600 for DPA1; and roughly 470 for DPB1. About five DR-DQ haplotypes were handled as single units for association and clustering, since linkage in the cohort was strong. On average, around 240,000 unique TCR beta nucleotide sequences were sequenced per donor among some 420 genotyped donors of the cohort, with roughly 18% of those sequences being non-productive.

Here is what the overall study found, with its caveats: Correlated functional status among segregating V segments might reflect linkage disequilibrium, but an unknown experimental factor could not be ruled out. A further reported finding was that TCR beta sequences accurately predicted the HLA-A and HLA-B alleles for most subjects in the first cohort. Broadly in line with IMGT annotations, most TCR beta V segments showed up in productive rearrangements about 90% or about 30% of the time in an earlier analysis of several hundred of the donors. The sequencing pipeline was judged likely to have produced a cluster of highly shared sequence variants as a technical artifact. According to a later analysis, TCR association rates differed among HLA loci, with DRB1 alleles showing the most associated TCRs and HLA-C alleles showing the fewest. The presence/absence analyses assumed that sequencing depth was roughly uniform across donors, and that assumption may not be true. At a false discovery rate of 0.05, a later analysis linked fewer than 20,000 TCR beta sequences to specific HLA alleles. In a later analysis, several top co-occurrence clusters were reported to appear linked to parvovirus B19, influenza, CMV and Epstein-Barr virus. HLA typing was unavailable for some donors at each locus, so association tests used only the typed subset. The classifier was reported to diagnose cytomegalovirus status with high specificity and sensitivity in both the original cohort and the validation cohort. In a later genetic analysis, fewer N-insertions in productive TCRs were reported among donors in an Asian-associated ancestry cluster than the roughly 700-donor mean. Because counts were too low, some 17 rarely observed V segments, including chromosome 9 orphons, were excluded from the earlier analysis of under 650 of the donors. The authors suggested that the approach could potentially be extended to other disease states and immunological phenotypes. When HLA alleles, especially DR and DQ, strongly co-occurred, TCR associations were difficult to assign to individual alleles. A total of about 180 TCR beta chains were listed by the study as associated with cytomegalovirus. Immune exposure information for the cohort was limited to CMV serostatus. Most CMV-associated TCR beta chains appeared to be HLA-restricted in a later analysis, and the HLA associations seemed to be driven largely by CMV exposure. A few of the identified cytomegalovirus-associated TCR beta chains were confirmed in vitro to be specific for cytomegalovirus antigens. Only TCR beta chains were sequenced in this cohort, and the absence of alpha or paired-chain data limited detectable features. In a later analysis, HLA-associated TCR beta chains were found to be more clonally expanded and to have lower generation probabilities than equally common non-associated chains. An association between a missense DCLRE1C variant and V-gene and J-gene trimming of TCR beta chains was found in a later genetic analysis and replicated in an independent cohort. Most TCR sequences were observed very rarely across donors, whereas some public TCRs were present in many individuals.

The method was the immunoSEQ multiplex PCR assay. The multiplex PCR relied on a mix of 60 forward primers for TCR Vbeta segments and 13 reverse primers for TCR Jbeta segments. Amplification of the CDR3 region of rearranged TCR beta genes was performed with a multiplex PCR assay on genomic DNA. The amplified TCR beta libraries were sequenced on the Illumina HiSeq System as 87-base-pair reads. On the study's bioinformatics: A later analysis tallied 75 million to 85 million unique TCR beta chains across the 666 repertoires, and about 12 million of those chains were shared by two or more donors. Raw reads were error-corrected and collapsed into unique sequences with a nearest-neighbor algorithm that merged closely related sequences to remove PCR and sequencing errors. CDR3 sequences were aligned to IMGT reference sequences to assign V, D and J gene segments. For a sequence to be retained, a match of at least six nucleotides was required to both a V gene segment and a J gene segment. Rearrangements were called productive when the CDR3 lacked stop codons and stayed in frame with V and J; all others were non-productive. CDR3 was defined according to IMGT convention as the region running from the second conserved V-encoded cysteine to the conserved J-encoded phenylalanine. The earlier analysis of about 560 of the donors excluded any sequence lacking an unambiguous match to a single V gene segment. An earlier analysis of 587 of the donors called V segments functional above 56.7% productive rearrangements and segregating when the between-donor standard deviation exceeded 5%. A statistical classification framework was built for diagnosing cytomegalovirus status from the catalog of TCR beta chain sequences. A later analysis assigned V and J genes by comparing TCR nucleotide sequences with IMGT/GENE-DB human TR gene sequences. In a later analysis, CDR3 sequences and most-parsimonious VDJ recombination scenarios were assigned using the TCRdist pipeline. In a later analysis, each TCR beta chain was defined by its CDR3 amino acid sequence together with its V-gene family, and reads without a unique V-gene family were excluded. To address suspected cross-contamination and a sequencing artifact, a later analysis removed approximately 590 highly shared, low-generation-probability nucleotide sequences. For each public chain, a later analysis derived a clonal expansion index from normalized ranks of inferred template counts within each repertoire. Generation probabilities in a later analysis came from a VDJ recombination model fitted to out-of-frame rearrangements, and those results were checked against IGoR. In a later analysis, hypergeometric tests were used to score TCR-TCR, TCR-HLA and TCR-CMV co-occurrence, with a repertoire-size bias correction applied to TCR pairs. A later analysis estimated false discovery rates by permuting HLA or CMV assignments 20 times. A later analysis grouped co-occurring TCRs with DBSCAN, adding TCRdist sequence similarity when clustering within HLA-allele-positive subsets. Co-occurrence clustering excluded repertoires with fewer than 30,000 or more than 120,000 public chains, plus five with anomalous nucleotide sharing. What TCRdb holds here is the immuneACCESS table cut down to in-frame rearrangements. Part of the clones is not present; checked against another copy, under half of the missing clones reflect an unresolved V gene, and the others are unexplained. V and J calls and clone size are those listed in that table; D and trimming were worked out from the DNA. The sample records around 150,000 clones, around 63% of which are singletons. Together, the top ten hold 1.5% to 2% of the sample.

The cohort was made up of 500 to 800 healthy bone marrow donors. Cohort members were all nominally healthy when sampled, although unrecorded immune exposures were likely present. Of the 700 or so cohort members, 289 had a positive CMV serostatus and 352 had a negative one, while no CMV serostatus was recorded for the donor. Every donor gave a peripheral blood sample, and the peripheral blood mononuclear cells from that sample were used for TCR beta sequencing. Genomic DNA was extracted from the blood cell samples with the Qiagen DNeasy Blood Extraction Kit. The receptor was derived from a human donor in good health. Sequencing used PBMCs.

The bases read TGTGCCAGTAGTATAGTAAGCCCAGGGGTGGACACTGAAGCTTTCTTT. The resulting protein is CASSIVSPGVDTEAFF. This chain is built from TRBV19 and TRBJ1-1; a tentative D match to TRBD1 spans 6 bases. From the cysteine up to the phenylalanine, the CDR3 has a length of 16 residues. CDR3 DNA only is kept here, 48 bases in frame from base 1. V is cut by 1 base and J by 3 bases, and the space between the germline ends is 15 bases. The germline V gene (reference sequence) yields LNHDA for CDR1 and SQIVND for CDR2.